This entry describes one TCR beta chain. Its antigen is not yet known. Base qualities are not at hand, and no much larger clone is one base apart. This record comes from a study of T cell responses to AZD1222 COVID-19 vaccine (dated by TCRdb to the early 2020s). Looking at the study overall: Because spike-specific TCR depth and breadth did not differ between the two schedules, AZD1222 recipients who got a second dose at roughly 4 weeks were pooled with those who got a second dose at roughly 12 weeks. A total of 230 to 250 trial participants underwent TCR sequencing, of whom 200 to 220 had received two doses of AZD1222 and roughly 26 had received two doses of the MenACWY control vaccine. Trial participants were enrolled by age into 18-55, 56-69 and 70-plus year subgroups, with around 150, 28 and 57 TCR-sequenced participants respectively.

What the time point label conveys for this sample: baseline before first vaccination. Vaccinee samples came from UK trials COV001 and COV002, including a single-blind randomized controlled phase 2/3 trial of AZD1222 (ChAdOx1 nCoV-19) in healthy adults. For TCRbeta chain sequencing, PBMC samples from trial participants were taken at day 0 and at day 28 after the second dose. Paper-wide results and their limitations: In the small 56-69-year group, the increase in depth fell short of significance, most likely because of low power. Nearly half of unique spike-specific TCRs reportedly recognized epitopes outside regions mutated in the B.1.351 and B.1.1.7 variants. A significant rise in spike-specific TCR breadth and depth was observed after two AZD1222 doses relative to day 0 and relative to MenACWY recipients. Only five to seven AZD1222 recipients were SARS-CoV-2 seropositive at baseline, limiting conclusions about previously exposed vaccinees. Participants were mostly white British, with more females than males. The authors suggested clonal diversity may have been underestimated. Because no day 14 peak-response samples were available, the repertoires could be characterized only after the peak T cell response. Vaccine-associated CD4 TCRs spanned the whole spike protein, with dominant responses in regions 160-218 and 743-854.

V and J lose 8 bases and 7 bases, and a span of 12 bases separates them. The germline V gene (reference sequence) sets CDR1 to MNHEY and CDR2 to SMNVEV. CDR3 length: 12 amino acids, cysteine to phenylalanine. The entry retains the CDR3 DNA only, 36 bases that are in frame from base 1. The CDR3 regions of human TCRbeta chains were subjected to immunosequencing. The original pipeline was this. Repertoire TCRs were checked for matches against a reference library of SARS-CoV-2-specific TCRs that had been generated using the MIRA antigen-specificity platform. Breadth meant the fraction of unique TCRs that were SARS-CoV-2-associated, whereas depth meant the fraction of total T cells that were SARS-CoV-2-associated. Using the MIRA data, every spike-specific TCR was mapped to the spike region that the TCR reacted to and assigned to either a CD4 or a CD8 class. Log10-transformed breadth and depth values were compared by one-way ANOVA with Sidak's multiple comparisons tests. TCRdb took this table from immuneACCESS and kept in-frame rearrangements with V and J called. Such tables lack part of the clones; where checked against another copy, unresolved V genes explain under half of the gap, and the rest is unexplained. Clone size and V and J calls were adopted from that table, with D and trimming inferred from the DNA. The sample contains tens of thousands of clones, roughly 73% of them found a single time. Clones ranked in the top ten supply approximately 5% of the sample.

This TCR was sampled from an adult in good health. Recombination joined TRBV27 with TRBJ2-1; a tentative D call is TRBD1 (6 bases match). This material consisted of peripheral blood, taken on day 0 of AZD1222 vaccination. The base sequence is TGTGCCAGCCGACGGGACAATAATGAGCAGTTCTTC. Translated, this is CASRRDNNEQFF.